These 32 T cell receptor beta chains came from one sample sequenced in a study of blood T cell repertoires in COVID-19. Some clones are missing from TCRdb's copy, which holds only in-frame ones; the method was immunoSEQ multiplex PCR. The data contain 200,000 to 250,000 clones, 81% of them singletons. Sequencing was carried out using PBMCs or T cells enriched from blood (not recorded which). The receptors derive from a woman in her fifties or sixties with acute COVID-19.

The rearrangement links TRBV28 to TRBJ1-1; 7 nucleotides agree with TRBD1. The V segment lost 2 bases and the J segment 1 base; nucleotides outside the gene matches: 1. This CDR3 has 14 amino acids. Germline V gene data show CDR1 as MDHEN and CDR2 as SYDVKM. Written as DNA, the CDR3 is TGTGCCAGCAGTTTACCAGGGGGGAACACTGAAGCTTTCTTT. This translates into CASSLPGGNTEAFF.

This clone has just a few counts. The chain uses TRBV28 and TRBJ2-7; 7 positions match TRBD1. Looked up from germline, CDR1 is MDHEN and CDR2 is SYDVKM. CDR3 length: 13 residues. J lost 0 bases, V lost 10 bases, and 6 bases had no gene match. The CDR3 bases are TGTGCCATTACGGGACAGAGCTCCTACGAGCAGTACTTC. It yields the protein CAITGQSSYEQYF.

The chain uses TRBV30 and TRBJ1-4, with a possible D match to TRBD1 (5 bases). Per germline, CDR1 GTSNPN and CDR2 SVGIG (reference sequence). The CDR3 contains 15 residues. Trimming took 3 bases from V and 4 from J, leaving 15 bases between them. The CDR3 DNA follows: TGTGCCTGGAGCCCTCCCGCAGGGCTTAATGAAAAACTGTTTTTT. Translating gives CAWSPPAGLNEKLFF.

The chain carries TRBV2 and TRBJ1-1; D may be TRBD1 (5 bases). V lost 4 bases and J lost 8, with 14 bases in between. Germline assignment: CDR1 SNHLY and CDR2 FYNNEI. This CDR3 contains 13 residues. Here the CDR3 DNA reads TGTGCCAGCAGTGTAAACCGGGGGGTAGAAGCTTTCTTT. This sequence encodes CASSVNRGVEAFF.

The chain has TRBV9 and TRBJ2-3; maybe TRBD2 (7 bases). The CDR3 spans 16 residues. Germline assignment: CDR1 SGDLS and CDR2 YYNGEE. V lost 0 bases and J lost 0, with 11 bases in between. CDR3 bases: TGTGCCAGCAGCGTAGAGGGGGGGTATAGCACAGATACGCAGTATTTT. Encoded protein: CASSVEGGYSTDTQYF.

The V and J genes are TRBV11-2 and TRBJ2-7, with TRBD2 identical over 14 bases. The CDR3 sequence is 15 residues long. V lost 5 bases and J lost 3; bases outside the gene matches: 3. Germline CDR1 reads SGHAT; CDR2 reads FQNNGV. The CDR3 sequence: CASSQGLAGGYEQYF. CDR3 nucleotide sequence: TGTGCCAGCAGCCAAGGACTAGCGGGGGGCTACGAGCAGTACTTC.

V usage is TRBV5-1 and J usage is TRBJ1-4, with D maybe TRBD1 (5 bases). The CDR3 has 16 residues. CDR1 and CDR2 from the germline V gene are SGHRS and YFSETQ. V was clipped by 0 bases and J by 5 bases, with 14 bases between them. CDR3 residues: CASSLVAGPKNEKLFF. The CDR3 bases are TGCGCCAGCAGCTTGGTCGCAGGGCCCAAGAATGAAAAACTGTTTTTT.

This sequence joins TRBV27 and TRBJ1-5; D is perhaps TRBD1 (6 bases). The V gene lost 1 base and the J gene lost 7 bases, with 20 bases spanning the gap. The CDR3 totals 17 residues. CDR1 and CDR2 (germline): MNHEY, SMNVEV (reference sequence). CDR3 region: CASSLWSGGAGRQPQHF. For the CDR3, the DNA is TGTGCCAGCAGTTTATGGTCGGGGGGCGCCGGGAGGCAGCCCCAGCATTTT.

The chain employs TRBV7-6 and TRBJ2-1, with 10 bases matching TRBD2. The length of the CDR3 is 16 residues. J was trimmed by 5 bases and V by 5 bases; bases with no gene match: 9. Germline V CDR1 and CDR2: SGHVS, FNYEAQ. Here the CDR3 reads CASSPLAGGGNNEQFF. The CDR3, as DNA: TGTGCCAGCAGCCCCTTAGCGGGGGGAGGAAACAATGAGCAGTTCTTC.

This chain joins TRBV19 and TRBJ1-2; 7 bases agree with TRBD1. The germline V gene encodes CDR1 LNHDA and CDR2 SQIVND (reference sequence). The CDR3 runs to 13 residues. Trimming removed 8 bases from V and 7 bases from J; junction bases left unmatched: 10. CDR3 region: CASLRTGAVGYTF. Here the CDR3 DNA reads TGTGCCAGTTTGAGAACAGGGGCGGTTGGCTACACCTTC.

This chain links TRBV7-2 with TRBJ2-7, with D tentatively TRBD1 (6 bases). Germline CDR1 and CDR2: SGHTA and FQGNSA. The V and J ends lost 4 bases and 3 bases respectively, with 22 bases between them. The CDR3 spans 17 residues. The CDR3 DNA sequence: TGTGCCAGCAGCTCTAAAGGAGGTGTGGGGGACATCTACGAGCAGTACTTC. Residues: CASSSKGGVGDIYEQYF.

As for this clone: This CDR3 is also generated by other DNA sequences in the sample. The chain carries TRBV7-8 and TRBJ2-3; D remains ambiguous. CDR1 and CDR2 from the germline V gene are SGHVS and FQNEAQ. This CDR3 has 15 amino acids. Trimming removed 0 bases from V and 1 base from J, with 8 bases in between. The CDR3 sequence: CASSLAGARTDTQYF. Here the CDR3 DNA reads TGTGCCAGCAGCTTAGCCGGAGCGCGCACAGATACGCAGTATTTT. Full variable domain (remainder filled in from reference TRBV7-8 and TRBJ2-3): GAGVSQSPRYKVAKRGQDVALRCDPISGHVSLFWYQQALGQGPEFLTYFQNEAQLDKSGLPSDRFFAERPEGSVSTLKIQRTQQEDSAVYLCASSLAGARTDTQYFGPGTRLTVL.

This chain uses TRBV19 with TRBJ2-2, with TRBD2 matching over 7 bases. Germline V gene sequence: CDR1 LNHDA, CDR2 SQIVND (reference sequence). CDR3 size: 16 residues. V lost 8 bases and J lost 7; bases outside the gene matches: 16. The CDR3 DNA follows: TGTGCCAGTTTCCCCCGATTCGGGGGAGGGAACGGGGAGCTGTTTTTT. Its protein is CASFPRFGGGNGELFF.

In DNA, the CDR3 is TGTGCCAGCAGCCGCGGACAGGGGCTGATCGGCTACACCTTC. This encodes CASSRGQGLIGYTF. V and J are TRBV7-2 and TRBJ1-2; TRBD1 agrees at 9 bases. The V gene's germline CDR1 is SGHTA and CDR2 FQGNSA. The CDR3 is made up of 14 amino acids. V trimming: 5 bases; J trimming: 8 bases; junction bases outside the gene matches: 9.

The chain recombines TRBV7-2 with TRBJ2-3; D is undetermined. The CDR3 is 13 residues long. V was pared by 1 base and J by 1 base, with 3 bases between. Germline assignment: CDR1 SGHTA and CDR2 FQGNSA. CDR3 loop: CASSLGGTDTQYF. The DNA for the CDR3 is TGTGCCAGCAGCTTAGGCGGCACAGATACGCAGTATTTT.

The chain uses TRBV6-1 and TRBJ2-7; 11 positions agree with TRBD2. After removal of 1 base from V and 3 bases from J, the junction contained 2 bases not matched to a gene. The CDR3 covers 15 residues. The V gene's germline CDR1 is MNHNS and CDR2 SASEGT. CDR3 region: CASSEGGLAGYEQYF. The CDR3 DNA reads as TGTGCCAGCAGTGAAGGAGGACTAGCGGGCTACGAGCAGTACTTC.

This chain joins TRBV28 and TRBJ1-2, with unresolved D. The CDR3 spans 13 residues. Trimming cost V 4 bases and J 8 bases, with 14 bases left between them. Germline CDR1 is MDHEN and CDR2 is SYDVKM. CDR3 protein: CASSSPNNLGYTF. CDR3 DNA: TGTGCCAGCAGTTCGCCCAACAACCTGGGCTACACCTTC.

The chain joins TRBV3-1 (or the pseudogene TRBV3-2) to TRBJ2-7; 7 bases fit TRBD1. The CDR3 runs 15 residues. Germline-derived CDR1 and CDR2 are LGHDT and YNNKEL (reference sequence). The junction had 5 bases not matched to a gene; V was cut back by 0 bases and J by 3 bases. The CDR3 DNA is TGTGCCAGCAGCCAAGAACCCCGGACAGGCTACGAGCAGTACTTC. It specifies CASSQEPRTGYEQYF.

The V gene is TRBV11-3, the J gene TRBJ2-7; D uncertain. The germline gives CDR1 SGHNT, CDR2 YENEEA. V dropped 7 bases and J dropped 2 bases, with 9 bases sitting between them. This CDR3 has 12 amino acids. CDR3 protein: CASTHRAYEQYF. The CDR3 DNA reads as TGTGCCAGCACCCACCGAGCCTACGAGCAGTACTTC.

The rearrangement links TRBV6-5 to TRBJ2-5, with D unclear. Between the trimmed V and J ends, which lost 4 bases and 2 bases, there was a span of 5 bases. This CDR3 is built from 12 residues. Germline V gene lookup returns CDR1 MNHEY and CDR2 SVGAGI. The CDR3 region has the DNA TGTGCCAGCAGTTCTAGTCAAGAGACCCAGTACTTC. It yields the protein CASSSSQETQYF.

J is TRBJ2-5 and V is TRBV10-3; D is perhaps TRBD2 (6 bases). Germline V CDR1 and CDR2: ENHRY, SYGVKD. CDR3 size: 14 residues. V was pared by 5 bases and J by 4 bases, with 14 bases between. CDR3 sequence: CAISFGTSGETQYF. CDR3 in DNA: TGTGCCATCAGTTTTGGGACTTCAGGAGAGACCCAGTACTTC.

The gene calls are TRBV28 and TRBJ1-4; D uncertain. With 2 bases removed from V and 6 bases from J, the gap between germline ends came to 10 bases. Germline CDR1 is MDHEN and CDR2 is SYDVKM. This CDR3 is built from 14 residues. This chain's CDR3 is CASSLMTIDEKLFF. The CDR3 bases are TGTGCCAGCAGTTTAATGACAATAGATGAAAAACTGTTTTTT.

This chain connects TRBV19 to TRBJ2-7, with D tentatively TRBD2 (5 bases). Germline V gene data show CDR1 as LNHDA and CDR2 as SQIVND (reference sequence). The CDR3 spans 15 residues. Deletions cut 3 bases from V and 2 bases from J, with 14 bases between. CDR3 coding DNA: TGTGCCAGTAGTATTGCCCCCTTCGGGACCTACGAGCAGTACTTC. Its protein is CASSIAPFGTYEQYF.

This clone is termed medium-sized. This rearrangement joins TRBV3-1 (or the pseudogene TRBV3-2) to TRBJ2-7, with 8 nucleotides matching TRBD1. Per the germline V gene, CDR1 is LGHDT and CDR2 is YNNKEL (reference sequence). V dropped 1 base and J dropped 0; count of bases not matched to a gene: 14. The CDR3 spans 19 residues. CDR3 bases: TGTGCCAGCAGCCAAGGTCTAAGGGACAGGTGGACTTACTCCTACGAGCAGTACTTC. The encoded protein is CASSQGLRDRWTYSYEQYF.

The chain recombines TRBV6-1 with TRBJ1-6, with D perhaps TRBD1 (6 bases). V shed 5 bases and J shed 7 bases, with 9 bases lying between them. CDR1 is MNHNS, CDR2 SASEGT, per germline. CDR3 length: 13 amino acids. The CDR3 DNA is TGTGCCAGCAGTTGGGGACAAAATTCACCCCTCCACTTT. It codes for CASSWGQNSPLHF.

The chain joins TRBV11-2 to TRBJ2-3; D is possibly TRBD1 (6 bases). Germline CDR1 reads SGHAT; CDR2 reads FQNNGV. Trimming pared 4 bases from V and 8 bases from J, leaving 13 bases between. This CDR3 spans 13 amino acids. CDR3 region: CASSYIQGVTQYF. As DNA, the CDR3 is TGTGCCAGCAGCTACATACAGGGAGTTACGCAGTATTTT.

V and J are TRBV19 and TRBJ1-3; 7 bases are a match to TRBD1. The germline V gene encodes CDR1 LNHDA and CDR2 SQIVND (reference sequence). This CDR3 has 15 residues. V was pared by 6 bases and J by 0 bases, with 5 bases of the junction left unmatched. This CDR3 reads CASRSGGSSGNTIYF. CDR3 bases: TGTGCCAGTAGATCAGGGGGGAGCTCTGGAAACACCATATATTTT.

J is TRBJ2-6 and V is TRBV5-1; perhaps TRBD2 as D (6 bases). The CDR3 loop spans 14 amino acids. In germline, CDR1 is SGHRS, CDR2 YFSETQ. V gave up 3 bases and J gave up 3 bases, with 7 bases separating them. The chain's CDR3 is CASSWRVGANVLTF. CDR3 DNA sequence: TGCGCCAGCAGCTGGAGGGTTGGGGCCAACGTCCTGACTTTC.

The CDR3 sequence: CASTRDSGSPLHF. DNA for the CDR3: TGTGCCAGCACCCGGGACAGTGGGTCACCCCTCCACTTT. The chain joins TRBV5-6 to TRBJ1-6; TRBD1 matches at 7 bases. Per germline, CDR1 SGHDT and CDR2 YYEEEE. This CDR3 has 13 amino acids. The ends lost 6 bases at V and 10 bases at J; junction bases unmatched: 7.

The chain combines TRBV11-3 with TRBJ2-1; no clear D. V lost 1 base, J lost 11 bases, and 9 bases lay in between. This CDR3 is built from 12 residues. CDR1 SGHNT and CDR2 YENEEA come from the germline V gene. CDR3 in amino acids: CASSLAGQKQFF. As DNA, the CDR3 is TGTGCCAGCAGCTTAGCGGGTCAGAAGCAGTTCTTC.

The DNA for the CDR3 is TGTGCCAGCACGCAGGGGGCGCAAGGGGGCGAGCAGTACTTC. Amino acids: CASTQGAQGGEQYF. The V and J genes are TRBV9 and TRBJ2-7; 8 nucleotides align to TRBD1. Germline CDR1 SGDLS, CDR2 YYNGEE. Germline trimming cut 6 bases from V and 6 bases from J; bases unmatched to any gene: 11. This CDR3 spans 14 amino acids. The full variable domain, with the rest looked up from reference TRBV9 and TRBJ2-7, is DSGVTQTPKHLITATGQRVTLRCSPRSGDLSVYWYQQSLDQGLQFLIQYYNGEERAKGNILERFSAQQFPDLHSELNLSSLELGDSALYFCASTQGAQGGEQYFGPGTRLTVT.

The chain employs TRBV4-1 and TRBJ2-7; D may be TRBD2 (6 bases). Per the germline V gene, CDR1 is MGHRA and CDR2 is YSYEKL. V was trimmed by 0 bases and J by 0 bases, leaving 18 bases between them. The CDR3 contains 18 residues. The CDR3 spells CASSQEQWRAKASYEQYF. Written as DNA, the CDR3 is TGCGCCAGCAGCCAAGAACAATGGAGGGCCAAGGCCTCCTACGAGCAGTACTTC.